This TCR beta chain was captured by sequencing in a study of T cells in Graves' hyperthyroidism and ophthalmopathy. Findings and caveats of the study: Ophthalmopathy cases were set apart from stable hyperthyroidism by a 13 V-J model. Researchers found most expanded thyroid clonotypes above 0.001 in blood as well.

Subjects with ophthalmopathy showed a Clinical Activity Score no lower than 3, a NOSPECS grade no lower than 4, and a duration shorter than 3 months. This CDR3 contains 14 residues. V shed 0 bases and J shed 4 bases, with 10 bases lying between them. CDR1 and CDR2 from the germline V gene are DFQATT and SNEGSKA (reference sequence). Comment on this clonotype: Its cognate antigen is unknown.

Amplification yielded TCR beta CDR3 regions, with RNA transcripts as the source. HTBI primers were used for first-round RT-PCR of the TCR CDR3. TCRdb passed the multiplex PCR reads through MiXCR, listing each CDR3 protein once. The table lists about 250,000 distinct CDR3 sequences, approximately 24% of them singletons. The rearrangement links TRBV20-1 to TRBJ1-3; possible D gene TRBD1, 5 bases. The TCR comes from a woman aged 40 to 50 with Graves' ophthalmopathy. Sequenced sample: blood. DNA of the CDR3: TGCAGTGCTAGAGATATTGACAGAGGAAACACCATATATTTT. It is translated as CSARDIDRGNTIYF.